The clone carrying this TCR beta chain occurred a few times. Its antigen is not known. Germline lookup yields CDR1 SGHAT and CDR2 FQNNGV. Trimming shortened V by 0 bases and J by 3 bases, and 9 bases separated the two germline ends. The CDR3 contains 14 residues. These data are taken from a study of T cells after yellow fever vaccination. The overall study: Fractions with few cells were prepared using SMART-Seq v4 Ultra Low Input.

General study findings and limits: Overall, a small share of clonotypes was seen in both CD4 and CD8 compartments. When the response was secondary, it was weaker but reached its peak faster, day 5 versus 15.

MiXCR was run by TCRdb on the 5' RACE reads, yielding one entry per CDR3 protein. The profile covers about 350,000 distinct CDR3 sequences, with around 10% appearing a single time and less than 20% taken by the ten largest. The specimen comprised PBMCs, sampled on the day of the first yellow fever vaccination. The chain combines TRBV11-2 with TRBJ2-7; no definite D call. The receptor comes from a man between 18 and 35 years old who received the YFV17D yellow fever vaccine. As DNA, the CDR3 is TGTGCCAGCAGCTTAGAGTATTCCAACTACGAGCAGTACGTC. Its translation: CASSLEYSNYEQYV.